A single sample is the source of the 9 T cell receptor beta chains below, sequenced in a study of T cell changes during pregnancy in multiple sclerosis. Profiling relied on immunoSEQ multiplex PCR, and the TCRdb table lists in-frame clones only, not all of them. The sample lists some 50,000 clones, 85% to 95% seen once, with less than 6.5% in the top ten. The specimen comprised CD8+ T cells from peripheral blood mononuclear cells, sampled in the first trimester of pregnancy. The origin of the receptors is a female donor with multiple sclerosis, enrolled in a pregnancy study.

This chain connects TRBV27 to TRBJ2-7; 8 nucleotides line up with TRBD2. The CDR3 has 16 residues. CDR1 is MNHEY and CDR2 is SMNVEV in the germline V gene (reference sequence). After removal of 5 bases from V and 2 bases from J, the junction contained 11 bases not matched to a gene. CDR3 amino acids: CASSPSAGGLAYEQYF. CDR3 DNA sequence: TGTGCCAGCAGTCCCTCGGCGGGAGGACTAGCCTACGAGCAGTACTTC.

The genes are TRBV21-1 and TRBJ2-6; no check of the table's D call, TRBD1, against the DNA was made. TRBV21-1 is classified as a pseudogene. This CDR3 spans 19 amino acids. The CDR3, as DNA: TGTGCCAGCAGCAAAAGAGCACAGGGGGCACGCTCTGGGGCCAACGTCCTGACTTTC. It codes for CASSKRAQGARSGANVLTF.

The chain's CDR3 is CASSLAPTGGTFAYEQYF. The CDR3, as DNA: TGTGCCAGCAGCTTAGCGCCCACGGGAGGGACGTTCGCCTACGAGCAGTACTTC. The chain couples TRBV7-2 to TRBJ2-7, with TRBD2 matching over 8 bases. This CDR3 has 18 residues. Germline lookup yields CDR1 SGHTA and CDR2 FQGNSA. Trimming took 0 bases from V and 2 from J; bases not matched to a gene: 12.

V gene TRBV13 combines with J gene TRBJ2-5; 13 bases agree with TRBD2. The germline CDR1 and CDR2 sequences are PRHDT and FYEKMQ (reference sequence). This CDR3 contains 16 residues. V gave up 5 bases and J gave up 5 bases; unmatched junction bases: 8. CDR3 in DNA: TGTGCCAGCAGCGCCGGACTAGCGGGAGCCCGGGAGACCCAGTACTTC. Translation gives CASSAGLAGARETQYF.

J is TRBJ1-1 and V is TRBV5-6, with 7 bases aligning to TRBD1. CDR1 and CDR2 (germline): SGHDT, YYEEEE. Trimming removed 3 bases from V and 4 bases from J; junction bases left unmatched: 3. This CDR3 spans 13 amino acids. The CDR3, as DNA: TGTGCCAGCAGCTCCGGGACAGCCACTGAAGCTTTCTTT. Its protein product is CASSSGTATEAFF.

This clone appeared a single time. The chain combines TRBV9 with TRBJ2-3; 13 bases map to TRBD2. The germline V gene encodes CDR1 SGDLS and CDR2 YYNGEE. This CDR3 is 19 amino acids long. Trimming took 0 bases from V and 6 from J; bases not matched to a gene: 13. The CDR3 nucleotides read TGTGCCAGCAGCGTAGATCGGAGTGGGACTAGCGGGGCCCTGGATACGCAGTATTTT. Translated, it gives CASSVDRSGTSGALDTQYF.

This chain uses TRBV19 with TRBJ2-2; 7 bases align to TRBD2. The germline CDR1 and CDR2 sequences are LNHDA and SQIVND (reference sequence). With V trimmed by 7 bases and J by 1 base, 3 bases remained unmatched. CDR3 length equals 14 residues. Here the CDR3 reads CASTPSGNTGELFF. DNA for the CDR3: TGTGCCAGTACCCCTAGCGGGAACACCGGGGAGCTGTTTTTT. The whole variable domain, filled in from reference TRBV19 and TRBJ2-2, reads DGGITQSPKYLFRKEGQNVTLSCEQNLNHDAMYWYRQDPGQGLRLIYYSQIVNDFQKGDIAEGYSVSREKKESFPLTVTSAQKNPTAFYLCASTPSGNTGELFFGEGSRLTVL.

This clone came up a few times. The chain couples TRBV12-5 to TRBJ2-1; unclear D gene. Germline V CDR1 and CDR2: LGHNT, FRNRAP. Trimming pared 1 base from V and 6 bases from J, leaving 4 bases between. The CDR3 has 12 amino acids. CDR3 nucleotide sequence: TGTGCTAGTGGTTTGGGGCTCAATGAGCAGTTCTTC. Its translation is CASGLGLNEQFF.

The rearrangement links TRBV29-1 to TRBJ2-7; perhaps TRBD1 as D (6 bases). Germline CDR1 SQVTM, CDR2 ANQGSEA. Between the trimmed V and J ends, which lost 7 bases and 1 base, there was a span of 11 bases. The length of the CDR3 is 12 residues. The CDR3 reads CSAAGTSYEQYF. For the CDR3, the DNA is TGCAGCGCTGCCGGGACATCCTACGAGCAGTACTTC.